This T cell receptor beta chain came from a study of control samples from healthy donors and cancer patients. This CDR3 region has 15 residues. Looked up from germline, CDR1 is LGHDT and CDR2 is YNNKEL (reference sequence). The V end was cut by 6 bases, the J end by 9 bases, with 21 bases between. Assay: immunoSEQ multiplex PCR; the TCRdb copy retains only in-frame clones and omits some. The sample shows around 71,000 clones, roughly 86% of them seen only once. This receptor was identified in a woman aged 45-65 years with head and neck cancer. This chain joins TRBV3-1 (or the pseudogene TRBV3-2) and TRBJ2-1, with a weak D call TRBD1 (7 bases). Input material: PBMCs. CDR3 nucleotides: TGTGCCAGCAGTCACCCGGACAGGCCGGAGGGTGAGCAGTTCTTC. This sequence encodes CASSHPDRPEGEQFF.